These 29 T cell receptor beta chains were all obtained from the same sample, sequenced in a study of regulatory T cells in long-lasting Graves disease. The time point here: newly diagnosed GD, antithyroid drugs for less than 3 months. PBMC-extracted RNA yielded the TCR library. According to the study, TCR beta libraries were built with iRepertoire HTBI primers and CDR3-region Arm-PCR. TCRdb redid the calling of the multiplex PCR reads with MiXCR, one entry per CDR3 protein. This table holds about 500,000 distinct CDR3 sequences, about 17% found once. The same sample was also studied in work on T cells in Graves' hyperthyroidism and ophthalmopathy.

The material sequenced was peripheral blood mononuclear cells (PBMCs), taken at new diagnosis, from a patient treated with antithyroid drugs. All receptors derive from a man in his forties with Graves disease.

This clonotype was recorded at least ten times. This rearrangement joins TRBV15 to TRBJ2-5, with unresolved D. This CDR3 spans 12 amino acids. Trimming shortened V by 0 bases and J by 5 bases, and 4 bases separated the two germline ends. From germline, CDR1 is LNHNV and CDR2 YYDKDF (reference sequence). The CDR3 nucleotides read TGTGCCACCAGCAGAGATCGGGAGACCCAGTACTTC. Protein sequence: CATSRDRETQYF.

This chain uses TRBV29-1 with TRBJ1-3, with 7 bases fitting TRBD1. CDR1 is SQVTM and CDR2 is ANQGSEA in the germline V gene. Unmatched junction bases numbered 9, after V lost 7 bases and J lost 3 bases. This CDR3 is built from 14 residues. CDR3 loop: CSAKYTGVGNTIYF. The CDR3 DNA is TGCAGCGCCAAGTACACAGGGGTTGGAAACACCATATATTTT.

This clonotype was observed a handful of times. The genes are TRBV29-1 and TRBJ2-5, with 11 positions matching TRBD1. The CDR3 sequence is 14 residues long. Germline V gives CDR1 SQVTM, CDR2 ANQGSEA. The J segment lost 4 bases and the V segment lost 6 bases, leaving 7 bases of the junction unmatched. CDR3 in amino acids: CSVYSGTGGETQYF. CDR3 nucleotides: TGCAGCGTCTACTCCGGGACAGGGGGAGAGACCCAGTACTTC.

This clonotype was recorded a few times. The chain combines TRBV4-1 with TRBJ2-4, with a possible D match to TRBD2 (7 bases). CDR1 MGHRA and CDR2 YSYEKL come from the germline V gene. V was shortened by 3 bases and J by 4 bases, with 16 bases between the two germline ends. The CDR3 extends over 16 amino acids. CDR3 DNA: TGCGCCAGCAGCCACCCCCGAGGGGGGGGAAAAAACATTCAGTACTTC. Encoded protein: CASSHPRGGGKNIQYF.

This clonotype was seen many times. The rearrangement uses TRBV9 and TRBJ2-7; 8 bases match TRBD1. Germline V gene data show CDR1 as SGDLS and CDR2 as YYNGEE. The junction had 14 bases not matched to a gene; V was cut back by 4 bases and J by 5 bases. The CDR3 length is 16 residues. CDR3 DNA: TGTGCCAGCAGCTTAAGATCCGGACAGGGTCTCCACGAGCAGTACTTC. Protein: CASSLRSGQGLHEQYF.

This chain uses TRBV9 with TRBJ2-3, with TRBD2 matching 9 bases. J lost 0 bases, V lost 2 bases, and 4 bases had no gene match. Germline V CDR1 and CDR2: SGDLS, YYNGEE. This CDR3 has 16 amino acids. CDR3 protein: CASSVRAGGSTDTQYF. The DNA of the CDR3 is TGTGCCAGCAGCGTCCGGGCGGGAGGGAGCACAGATACGCAGTATTTT.

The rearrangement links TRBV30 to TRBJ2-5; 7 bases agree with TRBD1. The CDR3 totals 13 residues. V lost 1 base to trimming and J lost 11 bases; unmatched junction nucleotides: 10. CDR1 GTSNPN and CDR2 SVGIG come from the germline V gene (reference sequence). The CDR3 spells CAWSALRDSSQYF. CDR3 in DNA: TGTGCCTGGAGTGCACTCCGGGACAGTTCACAGTACTTC.

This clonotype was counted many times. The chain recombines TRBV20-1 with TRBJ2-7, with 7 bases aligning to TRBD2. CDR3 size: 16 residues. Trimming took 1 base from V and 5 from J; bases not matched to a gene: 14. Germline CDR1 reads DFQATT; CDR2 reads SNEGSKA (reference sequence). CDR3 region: CSARVDTLREFNEQYF. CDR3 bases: TGCAGTGCTAGAGTCGATACTCTGCGGGAGTTCAACGAGCAGTACTTC.

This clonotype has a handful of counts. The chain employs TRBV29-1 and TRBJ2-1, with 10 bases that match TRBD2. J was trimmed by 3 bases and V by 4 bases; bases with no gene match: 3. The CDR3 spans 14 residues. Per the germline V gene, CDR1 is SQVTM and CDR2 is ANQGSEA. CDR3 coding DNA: TGCAGCGTTGCTCTAGCGGGGGTCTACAATGAGCAGTTCTTC. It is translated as CSVALAGVYNEQFF.

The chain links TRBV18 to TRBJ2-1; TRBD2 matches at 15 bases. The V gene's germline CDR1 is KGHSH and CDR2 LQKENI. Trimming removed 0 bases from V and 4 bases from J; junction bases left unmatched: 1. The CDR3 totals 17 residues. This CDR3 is CASSPPGLAGGYNEQFF. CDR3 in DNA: TGTGCCAGCTCACCACCGGGACTAGCGGGAGGATACAATGAGCAGTTCTTC.

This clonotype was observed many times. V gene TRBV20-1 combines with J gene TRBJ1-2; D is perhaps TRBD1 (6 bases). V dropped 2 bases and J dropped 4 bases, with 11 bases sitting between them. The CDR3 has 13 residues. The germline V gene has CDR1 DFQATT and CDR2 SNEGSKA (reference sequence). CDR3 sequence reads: CSARHREAYGYTF. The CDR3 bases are TGCAGTGCTAGACACAGGGAAGCCTATGGCTACACCTTC.

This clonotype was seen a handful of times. This CDR3 reads CASSQEELRETQYF. CDR3 DNA: TGTGCCAGCAGCCAAGAAGAGCTTCGGGAGACCCAGTACTTC. V gene TRBV4-2 combines with J gene TRBJ2-5; D gene unclear. The CDR3 contains 14 residues. The ends were cut back, 0 bases at V and 5 bases at J, with 10 bases in the middle. Germline CDR1 reads LGHNA; CDR2 reads YNFKEQ.

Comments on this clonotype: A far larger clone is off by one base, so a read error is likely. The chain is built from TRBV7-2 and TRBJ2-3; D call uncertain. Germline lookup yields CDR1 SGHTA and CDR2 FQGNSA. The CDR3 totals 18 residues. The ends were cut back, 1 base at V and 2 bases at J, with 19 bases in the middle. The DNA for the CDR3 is TGTGCCAGCAGCTTAGAGAGGACGGCTATGGATGCCACAGATACGCAGTATTTT. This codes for CASSLERTAMDATDTQYF.

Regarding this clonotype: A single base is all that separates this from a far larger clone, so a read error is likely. The CDR3 sequence: CASSLGTSNNEQFF. CDR3 bases: TGTGCCAGCAGTTTAGGGACTAGCAACAATGAGCAGTTCTTC. This rearrangement joins TRBV28 to TRBJ2-5, with 9 bases matching TRBD2. The J call may not be correct, given that the DNA end is closer to TRBJ2-1. CDR3 size: 14 residues. The germline V gene has CDR1 MDHEN and CDR2 SYDVKM.

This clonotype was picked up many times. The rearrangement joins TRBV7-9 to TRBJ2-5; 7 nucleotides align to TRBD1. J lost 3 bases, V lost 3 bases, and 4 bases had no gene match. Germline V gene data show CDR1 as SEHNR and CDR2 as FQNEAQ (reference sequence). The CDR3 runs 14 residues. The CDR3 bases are TGTGCCAGCAGCTTTGGAGACAGGGAAGAGACCCAGTACTTC. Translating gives CASSFGDREETQYF. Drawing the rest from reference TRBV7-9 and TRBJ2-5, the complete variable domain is DTGVSQNPRHKITKRGQNVTFRCDPISEHNRLYWYRQTLGQGPEFLTYFQNEAQLEKSRLLSDRFSAERPKGSFSTLEIQRTEQGDSAMYLCASSFGDREETQYFGPGTRLLVL.

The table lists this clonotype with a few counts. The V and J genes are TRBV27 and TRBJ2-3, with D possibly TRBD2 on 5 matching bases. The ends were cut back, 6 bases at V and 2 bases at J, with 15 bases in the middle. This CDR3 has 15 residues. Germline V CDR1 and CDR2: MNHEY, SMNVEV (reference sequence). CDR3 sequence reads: CASRLGTRPTDTQYF. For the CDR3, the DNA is TGTGCCAGCAGACTGGGTACTAGGCCCACAGATACGCAGTATTTT.

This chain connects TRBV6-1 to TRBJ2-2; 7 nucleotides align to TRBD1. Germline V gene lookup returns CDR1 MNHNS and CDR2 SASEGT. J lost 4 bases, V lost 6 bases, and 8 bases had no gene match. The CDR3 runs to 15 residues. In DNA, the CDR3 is TGTGCCAGCAGACTCGGGACAGCGAGCACCGGGGAGCTGTTTTTT. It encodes CASRLGTASTGELFF.

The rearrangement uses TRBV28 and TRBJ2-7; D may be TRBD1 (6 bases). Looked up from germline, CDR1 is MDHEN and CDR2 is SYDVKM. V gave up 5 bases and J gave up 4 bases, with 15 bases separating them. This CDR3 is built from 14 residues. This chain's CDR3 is CASSTPGTSYEQYF. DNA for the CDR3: TGTGCCAGCAGTACCCCCGGGACATCTTACGAGCAGTACTTC.

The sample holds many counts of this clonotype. Here the CDR3 DNA reads TGTGCCAGCAGCTCCGGACGTACGAACACTGAAGCTTTCTTT. It yields the protein CASSSGRTNTEAFF. The rearrangement joins TRBV7-9 to TRBJ1-1; D not resolved. Trimming took 4 bases from V and 1 from J, leaving 10 bases between them. This CDR3 is 14 amino acids long. CDR1 and CDR2 from the germline V gene are SEHNR and FQNEAQ (reference sequence).

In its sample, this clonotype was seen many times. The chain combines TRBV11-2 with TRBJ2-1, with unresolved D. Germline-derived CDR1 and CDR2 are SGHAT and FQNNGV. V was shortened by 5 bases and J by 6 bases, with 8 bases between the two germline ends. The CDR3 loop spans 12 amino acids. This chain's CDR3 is CASSPARNEQFF. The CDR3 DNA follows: TGTGCCAGCAGCCCAGCGCGCAATGAGCAGTTCTTC.

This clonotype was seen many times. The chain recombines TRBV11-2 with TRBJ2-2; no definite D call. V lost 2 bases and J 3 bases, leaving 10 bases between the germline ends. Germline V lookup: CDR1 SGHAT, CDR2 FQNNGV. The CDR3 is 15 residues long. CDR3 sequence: CASSLWATYTGELFF. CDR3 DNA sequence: TGTGCCAGCAGCTTATGGGCTACTTACACCGGGGAGCTGTTTTTT.

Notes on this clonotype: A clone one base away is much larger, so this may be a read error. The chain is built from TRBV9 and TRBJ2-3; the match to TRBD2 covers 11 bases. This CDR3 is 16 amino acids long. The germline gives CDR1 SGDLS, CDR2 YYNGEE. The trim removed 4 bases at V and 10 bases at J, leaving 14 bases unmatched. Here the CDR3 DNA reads TGTGCCAGCAGCAAGTCGGGACTAGCGGAATCGGATGCGCAGTATTTT. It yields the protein CASSKSGLAESDAQYF.

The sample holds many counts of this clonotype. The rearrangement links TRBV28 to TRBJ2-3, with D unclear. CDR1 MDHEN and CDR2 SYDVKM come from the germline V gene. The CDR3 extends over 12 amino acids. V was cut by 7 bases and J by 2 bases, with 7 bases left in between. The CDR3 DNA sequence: TGTGCCAGCAATCGGTTCACAGATACGCAGTATTTT. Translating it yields CASNRFTDTQYF.

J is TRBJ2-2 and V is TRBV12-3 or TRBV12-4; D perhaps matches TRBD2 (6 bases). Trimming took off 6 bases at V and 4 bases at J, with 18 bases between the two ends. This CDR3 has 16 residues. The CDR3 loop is CASRPPWGGGTGELFF. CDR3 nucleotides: TGTGCCAGCAGACCCCCGTGGGGAGGTGGCACCGGGGAGCTGTTTTTT.

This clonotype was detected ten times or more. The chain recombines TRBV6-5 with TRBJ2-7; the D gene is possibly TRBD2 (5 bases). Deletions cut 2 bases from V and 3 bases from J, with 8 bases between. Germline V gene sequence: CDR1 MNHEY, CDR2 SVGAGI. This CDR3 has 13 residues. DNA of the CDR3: TGTGCCAGCAGTTACGGACTGAACTACGAGCAGTACTTC. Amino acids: CASSYGLNYEQYF.

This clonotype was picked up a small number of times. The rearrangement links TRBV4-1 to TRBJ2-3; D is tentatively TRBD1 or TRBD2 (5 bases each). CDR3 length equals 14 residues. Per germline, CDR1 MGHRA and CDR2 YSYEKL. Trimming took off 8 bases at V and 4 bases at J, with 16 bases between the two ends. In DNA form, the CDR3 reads TGCGCCAGCGGGGCGGTACGGGGCGCAGATACGCAGTATTTT. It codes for CASGAVRGADTQYF.

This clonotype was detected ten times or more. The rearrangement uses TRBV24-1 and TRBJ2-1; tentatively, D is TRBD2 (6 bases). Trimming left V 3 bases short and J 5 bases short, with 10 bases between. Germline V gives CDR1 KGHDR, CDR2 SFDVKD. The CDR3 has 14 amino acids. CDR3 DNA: TGTGCCACCAGTGATGCCGGGACTCACAATGAGCAGTTCTTC. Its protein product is CATSDAGTHNEQFF.

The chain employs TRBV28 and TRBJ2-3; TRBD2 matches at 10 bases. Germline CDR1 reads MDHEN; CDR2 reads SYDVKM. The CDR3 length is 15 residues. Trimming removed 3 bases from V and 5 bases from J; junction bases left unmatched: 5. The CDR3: CASSFAAGGRDTQYF. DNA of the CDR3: TGTGCCAGCAGTTTCGCAGCGGGAGGGCGAGATACGCAGTATTTT.

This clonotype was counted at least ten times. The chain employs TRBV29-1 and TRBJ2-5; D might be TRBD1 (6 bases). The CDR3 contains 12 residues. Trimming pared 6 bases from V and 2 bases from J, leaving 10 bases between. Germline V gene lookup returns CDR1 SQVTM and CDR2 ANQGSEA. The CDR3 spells CSVRRGQETQYF. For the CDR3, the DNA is TGCAGCGTCCGCAGGGGACAAGAGACCCAGTACTTC. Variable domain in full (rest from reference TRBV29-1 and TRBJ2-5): SAVISQKPSRDICQRGTSLTIQCQVDSQVTMMFWYRQQPGQSLTLIATANQGSEATYESGFVIDKFPISRPNLTFSTLTVSNMSPEDSSIYLCSVRRGQETQYFGPGTRLLVL.